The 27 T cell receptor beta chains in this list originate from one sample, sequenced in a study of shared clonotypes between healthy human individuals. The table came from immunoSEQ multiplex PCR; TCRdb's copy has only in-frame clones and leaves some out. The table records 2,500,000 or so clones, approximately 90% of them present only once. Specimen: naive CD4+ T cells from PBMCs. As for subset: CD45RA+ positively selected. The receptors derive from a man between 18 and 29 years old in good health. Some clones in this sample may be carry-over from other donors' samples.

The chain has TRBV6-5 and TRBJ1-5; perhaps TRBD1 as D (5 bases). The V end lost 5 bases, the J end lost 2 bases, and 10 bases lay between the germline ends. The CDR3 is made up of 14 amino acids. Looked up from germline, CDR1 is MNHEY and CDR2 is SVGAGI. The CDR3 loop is CASSRPGGNQPQHF. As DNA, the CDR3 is TGTGCCAGCAGTCGCCCGGGGGGCAATCAGCCCCAGCATTTT.

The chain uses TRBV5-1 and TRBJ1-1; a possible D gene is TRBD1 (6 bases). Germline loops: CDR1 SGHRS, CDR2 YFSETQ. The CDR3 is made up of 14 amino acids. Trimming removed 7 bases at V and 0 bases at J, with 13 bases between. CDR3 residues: CASQPQGMNTEAFF. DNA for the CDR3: TGCGCCAGCCAACCCCAGGGGATGAACACTGAAGCTTTCTTT. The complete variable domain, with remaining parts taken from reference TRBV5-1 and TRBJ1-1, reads KAGVTQTPRYLIKTRGQQVTLSCSPISGHRSVSWYQQTPGQGLQFLFEYFSETQRNKGNFPGRFSGRQFSNSRSEMNVSTLELGDSALYLCASQPQGMNTEAFFGQGTRLTVV.

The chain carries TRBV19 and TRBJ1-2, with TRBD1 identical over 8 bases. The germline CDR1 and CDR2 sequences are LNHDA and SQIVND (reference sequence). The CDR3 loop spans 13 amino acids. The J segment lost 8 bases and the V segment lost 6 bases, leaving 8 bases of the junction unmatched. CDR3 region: CASRLTGVGGYTF. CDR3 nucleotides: TGTGCCAGTAGGCTGACAGGGGTCGGCGGCTACACCTTC.

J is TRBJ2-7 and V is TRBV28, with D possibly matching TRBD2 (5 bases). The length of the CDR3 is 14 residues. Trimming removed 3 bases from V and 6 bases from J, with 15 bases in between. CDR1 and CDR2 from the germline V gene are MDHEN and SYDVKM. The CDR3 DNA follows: TGTGCCAGCAGTTTGGGGAGCGTAATTAGCGAGCAGTACTTC. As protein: CASSLGSVISEQYF.

CDR3 sequence: CASSNNQNEKLFF. The CDR3 bases are TGTGCCAGCAGTAATAACCAGAATGAAAAACTGTTTTTT. The chain carries TRBV6-5 and TRBJ1-4; D uncertain. Germline V lookup: CDR1 MNHEY, CDR2 SVGAGI. V lost 5 bases to trimming and J lost 5 bases, with 9 bases between them. CDR3 length: 13 amino acids.

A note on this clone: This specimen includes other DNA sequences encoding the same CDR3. CDR3 residues: CASSYSRAANYGYTF. The DNA of the CDR3 is TGTGCCAGCAGTTACTCGAGGGCTGCAAACTATGGCTACACCTTC. The chain employs TRBV6-5 and TRBJ1-2; D remains ambiguous. The length of the CDR3 is 15 residues. The germline CDR1 and CDR2 sequences are MNHEY and SVGAGI. Trimming cost V 0 bases and J 2 bases, with 10 bases left between them.

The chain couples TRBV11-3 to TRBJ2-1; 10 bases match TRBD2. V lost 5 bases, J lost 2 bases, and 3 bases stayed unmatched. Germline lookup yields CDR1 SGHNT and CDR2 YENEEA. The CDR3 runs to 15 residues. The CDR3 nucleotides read TGTGCCAGCAGCCCTAGCGGGAGTACCTACAATGAGCAGTTCTTC. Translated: CASSPSGSTYNEQFF.

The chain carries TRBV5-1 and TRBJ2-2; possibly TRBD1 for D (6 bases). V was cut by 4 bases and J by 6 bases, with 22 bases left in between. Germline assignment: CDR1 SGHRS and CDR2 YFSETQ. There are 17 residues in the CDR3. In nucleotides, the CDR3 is TGCGCCAGCAGCCCACTTCTGGGGGCCATTCCCCCCGGGGAGCTGTTTTTT. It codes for CASSPLLGAIPPGELFF. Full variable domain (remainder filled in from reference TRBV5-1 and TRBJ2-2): KAGVTQTPRYLIKTRGQQVTLSCSPISGHRSVSWYQQTPGQGLQFLFEYFSETQRNKGNFPGRFSGRQFSNSRSEMNVSTLELGDSALYLCASSPLLGAIPPGELFFGEGSRLTVL.

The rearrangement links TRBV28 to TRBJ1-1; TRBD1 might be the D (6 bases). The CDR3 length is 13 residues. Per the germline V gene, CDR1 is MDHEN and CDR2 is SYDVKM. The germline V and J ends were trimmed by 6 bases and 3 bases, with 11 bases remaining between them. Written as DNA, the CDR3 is TGTGCCAGCAGCCGGGACACCTACACTGAAGCTTTCTTT. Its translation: CASSRDTYTEAFF.

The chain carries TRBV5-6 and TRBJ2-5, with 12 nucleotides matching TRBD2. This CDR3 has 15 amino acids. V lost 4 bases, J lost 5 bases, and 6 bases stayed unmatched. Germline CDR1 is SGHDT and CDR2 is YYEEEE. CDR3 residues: CASSLPGLAGETQYF. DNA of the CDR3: TGTGCCAGCAGCCTACCCGGACTAGCGGGGGAGACCCAGTACTTC.

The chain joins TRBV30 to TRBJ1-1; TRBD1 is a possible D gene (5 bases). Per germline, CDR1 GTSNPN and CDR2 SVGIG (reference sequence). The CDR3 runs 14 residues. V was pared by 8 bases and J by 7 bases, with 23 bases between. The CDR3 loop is CAHHPRSTGLEAFF. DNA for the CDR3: TGTGCCCACCACCCTCGAAGTACGGGACTTGAAGCTTTCTTT.

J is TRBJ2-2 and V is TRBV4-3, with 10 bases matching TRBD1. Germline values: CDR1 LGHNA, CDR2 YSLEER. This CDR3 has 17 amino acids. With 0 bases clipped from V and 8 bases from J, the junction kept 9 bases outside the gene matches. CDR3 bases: TGCGCCAGCAGCCAAGATCCGGGACAGGGGCTTGTAGGGGAGCTGTTTTTT. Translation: CASSQDPGQGLVGELFF.

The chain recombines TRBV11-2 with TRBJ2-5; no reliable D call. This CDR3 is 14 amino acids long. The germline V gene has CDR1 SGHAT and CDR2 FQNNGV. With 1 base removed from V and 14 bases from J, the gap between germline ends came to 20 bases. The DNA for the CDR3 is TGTGCCAGCAGCTTAGCGAATACCCAATCTCCCATTTACTTC. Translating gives CASSLANTQSPIYF.

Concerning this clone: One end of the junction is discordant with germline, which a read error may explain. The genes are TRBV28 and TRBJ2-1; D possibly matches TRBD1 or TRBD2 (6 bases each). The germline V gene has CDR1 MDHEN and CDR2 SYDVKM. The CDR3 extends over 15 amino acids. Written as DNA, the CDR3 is TGTGCCAGCAGAAGCTGGGGGGCCTCCGACAATGAGCAGTTCTTC. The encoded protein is CASRSWGASDNEQFF.

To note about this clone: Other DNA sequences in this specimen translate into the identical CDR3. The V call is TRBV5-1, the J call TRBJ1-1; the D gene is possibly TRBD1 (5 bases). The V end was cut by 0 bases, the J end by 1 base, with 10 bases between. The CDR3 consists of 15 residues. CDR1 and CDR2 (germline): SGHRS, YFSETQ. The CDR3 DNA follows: TGCGCCAGCAGCTTGGCAGGGTTGGGGAACACTGAAGCTTTCTTT. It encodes CASSLAGLGNTEAFF. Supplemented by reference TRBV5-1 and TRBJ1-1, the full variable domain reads KAGVTQTPRYLIKTRGQQVTLSCSPISGHRSVSWYQQTPGQGLQFLFEYFSETQRNKGNFPGRFSGRQFSNSRSEMNVSTLELGDSALYLCASSLAGLGNTEAFFGQGTRLTVV.

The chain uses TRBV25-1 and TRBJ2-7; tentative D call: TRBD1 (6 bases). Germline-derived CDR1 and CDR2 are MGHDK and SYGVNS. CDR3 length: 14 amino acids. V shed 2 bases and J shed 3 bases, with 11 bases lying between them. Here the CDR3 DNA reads TGTGCCAGCAGTGAACATCGAGGGGGCTACGAGCAGTACTTC. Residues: CASSEHRGGYEQYF.

This CDR3 reads CASSPGTATLEQYF. The DNA for the CDR3 is TGTGCCAGCAGCCCCGGGACTGCCACTCTCGAGCAGTACTTC. J is TRBJ2-7 and V is TRBV11-1; tentatively, D is TRBD2 (6 bases). The V end was cut by 5 bases, the J end by 6 bases, with 17 bases between. Germline CDR1 reads SGHAT; CDR2 reads FQDESV (reference sequence). The CDR3 length is 14 residues.

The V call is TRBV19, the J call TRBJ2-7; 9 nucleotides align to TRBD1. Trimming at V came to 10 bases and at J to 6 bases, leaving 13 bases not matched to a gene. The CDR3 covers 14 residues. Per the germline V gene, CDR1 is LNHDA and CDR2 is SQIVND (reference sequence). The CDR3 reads CATSDRGLSVEQYF. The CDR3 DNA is TGTGCCACCTCGGACAGGGGTCTATCCGTCGAGCAGTACTTC. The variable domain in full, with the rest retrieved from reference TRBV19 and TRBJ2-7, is DGGITQSPKYLFRKEGQNVTLSCEQNLNHDAMYWYRQDPGQGLRLIYYSQIVNDFQKGDIAEGYSVSREKKESFPLTVTSAQKNPTAFYLCATSDRGLSVEQYFGPGTRLTVT.

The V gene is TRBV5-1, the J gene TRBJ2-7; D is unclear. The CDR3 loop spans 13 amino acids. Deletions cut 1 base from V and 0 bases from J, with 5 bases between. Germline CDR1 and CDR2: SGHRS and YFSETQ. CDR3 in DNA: TGCGCCAGCAGCTTGCCCGTCTCCTACGAGCAGTACTTC. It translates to CASSLPVSYEQYF.

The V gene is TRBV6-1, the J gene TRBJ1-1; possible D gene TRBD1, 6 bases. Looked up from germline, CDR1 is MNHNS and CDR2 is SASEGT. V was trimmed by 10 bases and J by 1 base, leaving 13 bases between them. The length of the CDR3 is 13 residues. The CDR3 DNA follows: TGTGCCACCAATACAGGGCAGAACACTGAAGCTTTCTTT. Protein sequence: CATNTGQNTEAFF.

CDR3 amino acids: CASSLGRTVQETQYF. The DNA of the CDR3 is TGTGCCAGCAGCTTAGGACGGACAGTCCAAGAGACCCAGTACTTC. The V gene is TRBV11-3, the J gene TRBJ2-5; possibly TRBD1 for D (6 bases). CDR3 length: 15 amino acids. Germline V gene lookup returns CDR1 SGHNT and CDR2 YENEEA. V lost 1 base and J 1 base, leaving 10 bases between the germline ends.

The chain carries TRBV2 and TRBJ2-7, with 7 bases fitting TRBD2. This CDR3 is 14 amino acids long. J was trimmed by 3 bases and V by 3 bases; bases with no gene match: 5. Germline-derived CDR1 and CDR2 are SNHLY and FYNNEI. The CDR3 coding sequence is TGTGCCAGCAGTGACCGCGGACTAGTCTACGAGCAGTACTTC. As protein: CASSDRGLVYEQYF.

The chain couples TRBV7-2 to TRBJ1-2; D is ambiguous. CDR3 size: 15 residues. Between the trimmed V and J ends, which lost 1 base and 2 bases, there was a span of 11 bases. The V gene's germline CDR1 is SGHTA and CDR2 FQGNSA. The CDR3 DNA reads TGTGCCAGCAGCTTAGGGATAGGATGGAACTATGGCTACACCTTC. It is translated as CASSLGIGWNYGYTF.

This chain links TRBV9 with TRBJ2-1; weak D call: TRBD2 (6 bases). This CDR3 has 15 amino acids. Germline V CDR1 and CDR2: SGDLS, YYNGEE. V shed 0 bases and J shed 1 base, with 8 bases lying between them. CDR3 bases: TGTGCCAGCAGCGTAGAACGGGGGTCCTACAATGAGCAGTTCTTC. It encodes CASSVERGSYNEQFF.

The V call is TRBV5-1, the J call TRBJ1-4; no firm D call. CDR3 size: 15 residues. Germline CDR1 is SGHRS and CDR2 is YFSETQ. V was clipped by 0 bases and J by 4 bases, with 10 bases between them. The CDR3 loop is CASSLGAAVNEKLFF. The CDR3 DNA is TGCGCCAGCAGCTTGGGGGCAGCCGTTAATGAAAAACTGTTTTTT.

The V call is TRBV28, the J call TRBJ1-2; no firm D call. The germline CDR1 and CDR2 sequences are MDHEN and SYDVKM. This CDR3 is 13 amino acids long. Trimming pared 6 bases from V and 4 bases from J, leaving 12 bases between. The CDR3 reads CASRDPGGYGYTF. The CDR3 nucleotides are TGTGCCAGCAGGGACCCGGGCGGCTATGGCTACACCTTC.

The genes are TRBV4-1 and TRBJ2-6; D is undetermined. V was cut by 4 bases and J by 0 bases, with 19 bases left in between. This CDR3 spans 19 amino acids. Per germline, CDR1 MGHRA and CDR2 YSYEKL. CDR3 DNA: TGCGCCAGCAGCCGGACGACCCCTTTTGGGGACTCTGGGGCCAACGTCCTGACTTTC. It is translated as CASSRTTPFGDSGANVLTF.